This TCR beta chain stems from a study of cytomegalovirus exposure and HLA in healthy donors. The primer mix had 60 Vbeta and 13 Jbeta primers. TCRdb's table, derived via immunoSEQ multiplex PCR, lists solely in-frame clones and lacks some. Here the sample spans fewer than 90,000 clones, 78% being singletons. The TCR comes from a male donor in good health and CMV-seropositive. The source material was PBMCs.

In nucleotides, the CDR3 is TGTGCCAGCAGCCTCGCTTGGAGAACAGATACGCAGTATTTT. It codes for CASSLAWRTDTQYF. This chain joins TRBV7-2 and TRBJ2-3; D ambiguous. V dropped 5 bases and J dropped 3 bases, with 12 bases sitting between them. The CDR3 loop spans 14 amino acids. Germline lookup yields CDR1 SGHTA and CDR2 FQGNSA.